This T cell receptor (beta chain) was recovered during a study of Graves' ophthalmopathy and Graves' hyperthyroidism (dated by TCRdb to the late 2010s). About the study as a whole: Stable hyperthyroidism was defined as no progression to ophthalmopathy within 18 months of follow-up. The study used signatures of the TCR beta repertoire to tell Graves' ophthalmopathy apart from Graves' hyperthyroidism and to predict which patients would progress to ophthalmopathy. In total, 135 blood samples were TCR-sequenced: approximately 42 ophthalmopathy, some 75 hyperthyroidism and about 17 hyperthyroidism-to-ophthalmopathy patients. To explore V-J signatures distinguishing ophthalmopathy from hyperthyroidism, a discovery set of 100 patients (fewer than 45 ophthalmopathy, some 57 stable hyperthyroidism) was enrolled. The independent validation cohort included roughly 19 hyperthyroidism patients plus 17 patients who later progressed from hyperthyroidism to ophthalmopathy. In five or six hyperthyroidism patients, the T-cell repertoires found in thyroid tissue were compared with those found in blood. After sampling, hyperthyroidism patients received methimazole starting at 30 mg daily, and ophthalmopathy patients received high-dose intravenous methylprednisolone. General study outcomes and caveats: Most expanded thyroid clonotypes with frequency above 0.001 were also detected in blood, suggesting blood repertoires may reflect the thyroid immune response. Sample size was not predetermined statistically, and investigators were not blinded to group allocation. In validation, the model predicted ophthalmopathy progression with over 60% sensitivity and about 73% specificity; eleven to twelve predicted patients were CT-confirmed with GO in a median of approximately six months. Ophthalmopathy was separated from stable hyperthyroidism by the 13-signature model with about 88% sensitivity and less than 82% specificity in cross-validation and with 80%/75% in the test set.

This clonotype has a count of ten or more. Its antigen is not yet known. No base qualities exist here, and no much larger clone lies one base off it. For repertoire sequencing, the TCR beta CDR3 regions were amplified from RNA transcripts. The first round was an RT-PCR using HTBI primers with the Qiagen OneStep RT-PCR kit, and this first round was followed by a second-round multiplex PCR, then size selection and purification. Sequencing of the libraries was carried out on an Illumina HiSeq2000 in paired-end mode with 100 bp reads. The paper's processing steps were these. SOAPnuke was used to process the reads, removing any read that contained adapters or uncalled bases, had a mean Phred below 15, or lacked an exact match to the constant primer or identifier. COPE v1.2.5 was used to merge high-quality paired reads. Each unique nucleotide sequence was defined as a clonotype, and clonotypes were aligned to IMGT TRB V, D and J references with MiTCR v1.1. Analysis was restricted to V-J combinations with a frequency above 0.0001, which covered about 99% of repertoires. A TCR clonal expansion and chaos score per V-J combination was defined as the ratio of F50 clonal expansion to chaos observed in the TCRdist matrix. Welch's t-statistics and random forest were used to reduce the features to about twelve V-J combinations, which were then used as input to a naive Bayes classifier. The Morisita-Horn index was used to measure how similar the thyroid and blood repertoires were. The public sequencing data were trimmed at Q25 with fastp and processed into clonotypes with MiXCR by TCRdb, which kept only in-frame beta chains. Under each unique CDR3 protein, matching rows form one entry showing the most common genes and DNA. V and J calls and clone size were set by TCRdb, not the authors. This sample has a few hundred thousand distinct CDR3 sequences in its table, and approximately 37% of those were observed once. Clones ranked in the top ten supply 3.5% to 4.5% of the sample.

From the cysteine up to the phenylalanine, the CDR3 has a length of 14 residues. Of all the DNA, just the CDR3 is kept, 42 bases in frame from base 1. Per the germline V gene, ENHRY is the CDR1 and SYGVKD is the CDR2. A distance of 11 bases separates the germline ends of V and J, which lose 3 bases and 6 bases respectively. The hyperthyroidism patients were 18 to 65 years old and newly diagnosed, with a disease duration of less than 2 months. Anyone with other autoimmune diseases, uncontrolled infections, pregnancy or lactation was excluded from the study. Diagnosis relied on clinical symptoms, serum thyroxine, TRAb, thyroid ultrasound and orbital computed tomography. Total RNA was extracted using Trizol reagent, and RNA quality was checked on an Agilent 2100 Bioanalyzer.

Recombination joined TRBV10-3 with TRBJ2-2, with the D assignment possibly TRBD1 or TRBD2, given 7 matching bases for each. The sequence was obtained from an adult man with Graves' hyperthyroidism. Sequenced: peripheral blood or thyroid tissue (not recorded which). The DNA reads as follows: TGTGCCATCAGTGACTCAGGGGGGGCCGGGGAGCTGTTTTTT. It translates to CAISDSGGAGELFF.